This is a list of T cell receptor beta chains from one sample in a study of shared clonotypes between healthy human individuals. Repertoires were generated with immunoSEQ multiplex PCR, while TCRdb's copy carries only in-frame clones and drops some. The table lists around 600,000 clones, approximately 95% of them singletons. The sample taken for sequencing was naive CD8+ T cells sorted from blood. The receptors were sampled from a woman in her 30s in good health. CDR3s include the opening cysteine and the closing phenylalanine or tryptophan. D genes are given only for firm matches.

v_gene: TRBV6-1; j_gene: TRBJ2-6; d_gene: -; CDR3nt: TGTGCCAGCAGTGAATCTGCAGGGCCTATCTCTGGGGCCAACGTCCTGACTTTC; CDR3aa: CASSESAGPISGANVLTF
v_gene: TRBV5-4; j_gene: TRBJ2-7; d_gene: -; CDR3nt: TGTGCCAGCAGCTTTGGGCCGGGGGACGAGCAGTACTTC; CDR3aa: CASSFGPGDEQYF
v_gene: TRBV27; j_gene: TRBJ1-5; d_gene: -; CDR3nt: TGTGCCAGCAGTTTAATAGCAGCCGGTGAGCCCCAGCATTTT; CDR3aa: CASSLIAAGEPQHF
v_gene: TRBV5-4; j_gene: TRBJ1-3; d_gene: -; CDR3nt: TGTGCCAGCAGCTTGGGAGCGTCGAGAGCGGGGAAACCTGGAAACACCATATATTTT; CDR3aa: CASSLGASRAGKPGNTIYF
v_gene: TRBV11-2; j_gene: TRBJ1-1; d_gene: -; CDR3nt: TGTGCCAGCAGCTCCCGCCAGACGGAACTAACGGAAGCTTTCTTT; CDR3aa: CASSSRQTELTEAFF
v_gene: TRBV19; j_gene: TRBJ2-1; d_gene: -; CDR3nt: TGTGCCAGTAGTATACCGGCCCCCAATGAGCAGTTCTTC; CDR3aa: CASSIPAPNEQFF
v_gene: TRBV28; j_gene: TRBJ2-7; d_gene: -; CDR3nt: TGTGCCAGCAGTTCCGGGATATGGGCTTCCTACGAGCAGTACTTC; CDR3aa: CASSSGIWASYEQYF
v_gene: TRBV27; j_gene: TRBJ2-1; d_gene: -; CDR3nt: TGTGCCAGCAGTTTAACGGCGTCTAGCTACAATGAGCAGTTCTTC; CDR3aa: CASSLTASSYNEQFF
v_gene: TRBV7-9; j_gene: TRBJ2-1; d_gene: -; CDR3nt: TGTGCCAGTCAACCTGGGACGCCCGGCAATGAGCAGTTCTTC; CDR3aa: CASQPGTPGNEQFF
v_gene: TRBV28; j_gene: TRBJ1-1; d_gene: TRBD1; CDR3nt: TGTGCCAGCAGTTTCCACAGGGGAACCACTGAAGCTTTCTTT; CDR3aa: CASSFHRGTTEAFF
v_gene: TRBV4-1; j_gene: TRBJ1-1; d_gene: -; CDR3nt: TGCGCCAGCAGCCACCGACAGGAGGCCGAAGCTTTCTTT; CDR3aa: CASSHRQEAEAFF
v_gene: TRBV27; j_gene: TRBJ2-1; d_gene: -; CDR3nt: TGTGCCAGCAGTTGGCAGGTGACAAACAATGAGCAGTTCTTC; CDR3aa: CASSWQVTNNEQFF